This T cell receptor (beta chain) was profiled in a study of cytomegalovirus exposure and HLA in healthy donors. PCR employed 60 Vbeta and 13 Jbeta primers. The table came from immunoSEQ multiplex PCR; TCRdb's copy has only in-frame clones and leaves some out. The sample consists of roughly 120,000 clones, 75% to 80% of them appearing once. The CDR3 has 15 amino acids. CDR1 is SGHDT and CDR2 is YYEEEE in the germline V gene. The germline V and J ends were trimmed by 4 bases and 0 bases, with 13 bases remaining between them. The TCR comes from a woman younger than 45 in good health and CMV-seronegative. This chain uses TRBV5-6 with TRBJ1-1; maybe TRBD1 (5 bases). Sequenced material: PBMCs. CDR3: CASSLSGFMNTEAFF. The CDR3 nucleotides read TGTGCCAGCAGCCTCTCAGGGTTTATGAACACTGAAGCTTTCTTT.